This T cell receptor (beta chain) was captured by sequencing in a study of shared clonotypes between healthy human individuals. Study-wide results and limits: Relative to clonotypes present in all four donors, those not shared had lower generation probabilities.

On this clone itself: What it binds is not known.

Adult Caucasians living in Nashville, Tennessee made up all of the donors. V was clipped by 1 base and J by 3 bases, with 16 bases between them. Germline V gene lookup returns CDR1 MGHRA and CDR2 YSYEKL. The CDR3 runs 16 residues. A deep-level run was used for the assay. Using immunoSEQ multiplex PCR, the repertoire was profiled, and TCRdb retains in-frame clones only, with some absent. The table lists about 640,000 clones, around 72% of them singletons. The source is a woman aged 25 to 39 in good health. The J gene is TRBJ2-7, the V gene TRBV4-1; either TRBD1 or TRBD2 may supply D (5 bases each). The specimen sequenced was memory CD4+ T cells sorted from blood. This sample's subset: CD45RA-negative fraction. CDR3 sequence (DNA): TGCGCCAGCAGCCAAGGAGCCCACGGGACGTTCTACGAGCAGTACTTC. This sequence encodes CASSQGAHGTFYEQYF.